This T cell receptor beta chain was sequenced in a study of blood T cell repertoires in COVID-19. Background on the study: Sources were T cells, B-cell-depleted T cells, or PBMCs; the material itself was cDNA or gDNA.

The method was immunoSEQ multiplex PCR; TCRdb's version includes in-frame clones alone and lacks a portion of them. The table records about 90,000 clones, 80% to 85% of them present only once. This CDR3 is built from 14 residues. With 5 bases clipped from V and 1 base from J, the junction kept 4 bases outside the gene matches. Looked up from germline, CDR1 is SGHTA and CDR2 is FQGNSA. The sequenced material came from peripheral blood. The clonotype comes from a man aged 55 to 69 with acute or convalescent COVID-19. The genes are TRBV7-2 and TRBJ1-1, with 7 bases aligning to TRBD1. This chain's CDR3 is CASSPQGGNTEAFF. CDR3 nucleotide sequence: TGTGCCAGCAGCCCCCAGGGGGGGAACACTGAAGCTTTCTTT.